This record covers a single T cell receptor beta chain. The data are from a study of blood T cells in healthy people across ages. Germline V CDR1 and CDR2: KGHSH, LQKENI. The CDR3 length is 14 residues. The J segment lost 6 bases and the V segment lost 6 bases, leaving 4 bases of the junction unmatched. PBMCs were isolated at a quantity of at least 6 million per sample. Each sample yielded at least 6 micrograms of PBMC total RNA. Combining a sample-barcoded 5' primer with a J-beta primer mix, a second PCR ran for about 6 to 12 cycles. Each single sample gave us at least 3 million CDR3-containing paired-end reads. TCRdb ran MiXCR on the 5' RACE reads and lists one entry per CDR3 protein. This sample has hundreds of thousands of distinct CDR3 sequences, with 55% to 75% found just once.

The sequenced sample consisted of blood. The V gene is TRBV18, the J gene TRBJ1-4; 10 positions agree with TRBD1. The sequence came from a young man in good health. CDR3 in amino acids: CASSFGTGDEKLFF. The CDR3 nucleotides are TGTGCCAGCTCTTTCGGGACAGGGGATGAAAAACTGTTTTTT.